This T cell receptor (beta chain) was recorded in a study of response to subunit inactivated influenza vaccine. CDR1 and CDR2 (germline): DFQATT, SNEGSKA (reference sequence). This CDR3 region has 17 residues. The V and J ends lost 3 bases and 6 bases, in that order; junction bases with no gene match: 16. Concerning this clonotype: The antigen remains unidentified.

Findings of the study overall: Every seasonal influenza vaccination brings in few new T cells, the authors suggested.

Via MiXCR, TCRdb re-called the RT-PCR reads, giving one row per CDR3 protein. The table shows fewer than 750,000 distinct CDR3 sequences, with roughly 15% occurring only once. This TCR came from a man between 45 and 60 years old who received an inactivated influenza vaccine. The chain carries TRBV20-1 and TRBJ2-3; 9 nucleotides match TRBD2. The sequencing here drew on PBMCs from blood, taken 12 days after vaccination. The CDR3 coding sequence is TGCAGTGCTAGGGGCCCCTGGGTTGCGGGAGGGAGCGATACGCAGTATTTT. It translates to CSARGPWVAGGSDTQYF.